This T cell receptor beta chain derives from a study of control samples from healthy donors and cancer patients. Assay: immunoSEQ multiplex PCR; the TCRdb copy retains only in-frame clones and omits some. Of 110,000 to 150,000 clones listed, about 93% are singletons. CDR1 and CDR2 from the germline V gene are MNHEY and SMNVEV (reference sequence). CDR3 size: 17 residues. Trimming took off 0 bases at V and 5 bases at J, with 19 bases between the two ends. The chain links TRBV27 to TRBJ1-2, with D unresolved. The receptor was isolated from a man in his 60s with colorectal cancer. Sequenced material: PBMCs. The CDR3 nucleotides read TGTGCCAGCAGTTTATCCGTCGATGGACCAAGCTGGTATGGCTACACCTTC. Its translation: CASSLSVDGPSWYGYTF.